The T cell receptor beta chain under discussion was sequenced for a study of neurological immune-mediated disorders. CDR3 length: 13 amino acids. V gave up 1 base and J gave up 10 bases, with 13 bases separating them. Germline CDR1 and CDR2: LGHDT and YNNKEL (reference sequence). This clonotype was counted many times. Documented time point: longitudinal time-point 3. By 5'RACE with 10-nucleotide random UMIs, the cDNA was made. TCRdb processed the 5' RACE reads anew with MiXCR; each CDR3 protein has one entry. The sample lists tens of thousands of distinct CDR3 sequences; approximately 4.6% were seen once.

This TCR was sampled from a woman aged 55-69 years with multiple sclerosis. The gene calls are TRBV3-1 and TRBJ1-1; TRBD1 is a possible D gene (5 bases). Sequencing was performed on PBMCs. CDR3 bases: TGTGCCAGCAGCCAAGGTAGCGGTAGGGGAGCTTTCTTT. As protein: CASSQGSGRGAFF.